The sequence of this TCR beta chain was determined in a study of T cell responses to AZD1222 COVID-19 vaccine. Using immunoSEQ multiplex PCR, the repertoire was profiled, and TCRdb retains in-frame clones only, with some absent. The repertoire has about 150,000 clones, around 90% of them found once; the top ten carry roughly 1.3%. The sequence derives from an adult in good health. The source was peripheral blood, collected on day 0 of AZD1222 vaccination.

Here the CDR3 DNA reads TGTGCCAGCAGCTCCGCGAGAGACGGAACTGAAGCTTTCTTT. Amino acids: CASSSARDGTEAFF. The chain links TRBV7-2 to TRBJ1-1; D gene ambiguous. Germline CDR1 and CDR2: SGHTA and FQGNSA. V lost 4 bases, J lost 5 bases, and 14 bases lay in between. This CDR3 comprises 14 residues. The full variable domain, its missing parts supplied by reference TRBV7-2 and TRBJ1-1, is GAGVSQSPSNKVTEKGKDVELRCDPISGHTALYWYRQSLGQGLEFLIYFQGNSAPDKSGLPSDRFSAERTGGSVSTLTIQRTQQEDSAVYLCASSSARDGTEAFFGQGTRLTVV.